This T cell receptor (beta chain) is from a study of blood T cell repertoires in COVID-19. Across the study: Researchers got acute and convalescent COVID-19 samples from the United States, Italy and Spain. In each case, the material was cDNA or gDNA derived from T cells, B-cell-depleted T cells, or PBMCs.

The table came from immunoSEQ multiplex PCR; TCRdb's copy has only in-frame clones and leaves some out. The top ten hold about 1.7% of the sample, which has 85,000 to 100,000 clones, 90% seen once. The germline V gene has CDR1 LNHNV and CDR2 YYDKDF (reference sequence). The length of the CDR3 is 18 residues. J gave up 7 bases and V 6 bases, and 18 bases lay outside the gene matches. The rearrangement uses TRBV15 and TRBJ2-2, with 9 bases aligning to TRBD1. Material: peripheral blood. This clonotype was obtained from a man in his 60s with acute or convalescent COVID-19. The CDR3, as DNA: TGTGCCACCAGGGGAGGAGGGGGACAGGGCATTGTTGACGGGGAGCTGTTTTTT. Protein product: CATRGGGGQGIVDGELFF.